Listed here are 8 T cell receptor beta chains from one sample, sequenced in a study of STAT5B mutations in CD4+ large granular lymphocyte leukemia. The table came from immunoSEQ multiplex PCR; TCRdb's copy has only in-frame clones and leaves some out. In the table there are around 23,000 clones, roughly 83% of which are singletons. Source material: CD4+ T cells from blood buffy coats. These receptors all come from a human donor in good health.

This sequence joins TRBV11-3 and TRBJ2-3, with 11 bases matching TRBD2. This CDR3 spans 17 amino acids. Germline loops: CDR1 SGHNT, CDR2 YENEEA. The trim removed 5 bases at V and 7 bases at J, leaving 14 bases unmatched. DNA for the CDR3: TGTGCCAGCAGCCCACCGCCGGGACTAGCGGCCTCTAATACGCAGTATTTT. Its protein product is CASSPPPGLAASNTQYF.

The chain combines TRBV30 with TRBJ2-7, with D possibly being TRBD2 (5 bases). The germline V and J ends were trimmed by 5 bases and 0 bases, with 14 bases remaining between them. CDR1 GTSNPN and CDR2 SVGIG come from the germline V gene (reference sequence). This CDR3 spans 14 amino acids. CDR3 nucleotide sequence: TGTGCCTGGTCCCGGACTCCTAGCTCCTACGAGCAGTACTTC. This translates into CAWSRTPSSYEQYF.

This chain connects TRBV30 to TRBJ1-2; 11 bases align to TRBD1. The CDR3 contains 15 residues. V trimming: 0 bases; J trimming: 6 bases; junction bases outside the gene matches: 6. Germline V gene lookup returns CDR1 GTSNPN and CDR2 SVGIG (reference sequence). The CDR3 protein is CAWSVLGQGANGYTF. CDR3 nucleotides: TGTGCCTGGAGTGTTCTTGGACAGGGGGCTAATGGCTACACCTTC.

The rearrangement links TRBV18 to TRBJ2-5, with TRBD2 as a possible D gene (6 bases). Trimming took 8 bases from V and 2 from J, leaving 24 bases between them. The CDR3 consists of 17 residues. The germline V gene encodes CDR1 KGHSH and CDR2 LQKENI. The DNA of the CDR3 is TGTGCCAGCACGACATACCCACGCGGGGCCCCTCAAGAGACCCAGTACTTC. Translating it yields CASTTYPRGAPQETQYF.

This clone was detected only a few times. CDR3 residues: CASSKGWRGQRNQPQHF. CDR3 nucleotide sequence: TGTGCCAGCAGCAAAGGGTGGCGTGGACAGCGCAATCAGCCCCAGCATTTT. This chain joins TRBV21-1 and TRBJ1-5; no check of the table's D call, TRBD1, against the DNA was made. TRBV21-1 is classified as a pseudogene. There are 17 residues in the CDR3.

This chain joins TRBV7-2 and TRBJ1-1, with unresolved D. The CDR3 is 14 residues long. From germline, CDR1 is SGHTA and CDR2 FQGNSA. Between the trimmed V and J ends, which lost 3 bases and 4 bases, there was a span of 12 bases. The CDR3, as DNA: TGTGCCAGCAGCTTTCTCGGAATAACCACTGAAGCTTTCTTT. This translates into CASSFLGITTEAFF.

V and J are TRBV10-2 and TRBJ1-1; D not resolved. V lost 6 bases and J 5 bases, leaving 25 bases between the germline ends. The germline gives CDR1 WSHSY, CDR2 SAAADI. CDR3 size: 17 residues. The DNA of the CDR3 is TGCGCCAGCAGCGACGAACCCGTGTGGGCGGGTGGGACTGAAGCTTTCTTT. It yields the protein CASSDEPVWAGGTEAFF.

This rearrangement joins TRBV11-2 to TRBJ2-7; 14 bases are a match to TRBD2. The V and J ends lost 6 bases and 6 bases, in that order; junction bases with no gene match: 19. The CDR3 extends over 19 amino acids. Germline V CDR1 and CDR2: SGHAT, FQNNGV. The CDR3: CASRPIMTSGRGYYGEQYF. CDR3 bases: TGTGCCAGCAGACCTATCATGACTAGCGGGAGGGGATACTACGGCGAGCAGTACTTC.